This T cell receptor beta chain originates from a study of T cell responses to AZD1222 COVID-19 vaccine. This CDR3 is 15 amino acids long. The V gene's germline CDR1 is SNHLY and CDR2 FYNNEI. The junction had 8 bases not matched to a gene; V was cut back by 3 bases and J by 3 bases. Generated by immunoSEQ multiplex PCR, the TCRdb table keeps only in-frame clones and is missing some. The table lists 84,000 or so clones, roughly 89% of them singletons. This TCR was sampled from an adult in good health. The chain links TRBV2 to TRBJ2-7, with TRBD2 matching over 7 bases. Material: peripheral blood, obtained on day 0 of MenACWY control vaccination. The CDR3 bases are TGTGCCAGCAGTGATGGGGGGGGAAGCAACTACGAGCAGTACTTC. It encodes CASSDGGGSNYEQYF.